The 23 T cell receptor beta chains below all came from one sample that was sequenced in a study of CD4+ T cells in melanoma. Sequencing used immunoSEQ multiplex PCR; TCRdb keeps in-frame clones, though not all of them. This table holds thousands of clones, approximately 60% found once. Sequencing was performed on cells from a culture (not recorded whether cultured in vitro). The receptors come from a human donor with melanoma.

This rearrangement joins TRBV7-2 to TRBJ2-5; TRBD2 agrees at 8 bases. The CDR3 is made up of 16 amino acids. CDR1 and CDR2 from the germline V gene are SGHTA and FQGNSA. The V segment lost 5 bases and the J segment 5 bases; nucleotides outside the gene matches: 13. The DNA for the CDR3 is TGTGCCAGCAGCCCTGAGGGCCGGGGGGGAGGGGAGACCCAGTACTTC. The encoded protein is CASSPEGRGGGETQYF. The full variable domain, in which reference TRBV7-2 and TRBJ2-5 provide the parts outside the CDR3, is GAGVSQSPSNKVTEKGKDVELRCDPISGHTALYWYRQSLGQGLEFLIYFQGNSAPDKSGLPSDRFSAERTGGSVSTLTIQRTQQEDSAVYLCASSPEGRGGGETQYFGPGTRLLVL.

The gene calls are TRBV28 and TRBJ2-5; TRBD2 is a possible D gene (7 bases). V was cut by 1 base and J by 4 bases, with 16 bases left in between. The V gene's germline CDR1 is MDHEN and CDR2 SYDVKM. There are 16 residues in the CDR3. This chain's CDR3 is CASSLYEGGPGETQYF. In DNA form, the CDR3 reads TGTGCCAGCAGTTTATATGAGGGGGGGCCGGGAGAGACCCAGTACTTC.

This clone was detected only a few times. The chain combines TRBV5-4 with TRBJ1-1; D uncertain. The CDR3 contains 13 residues. The V end was cut by 3 bases, the J end by 3 bases, with 9 bases between. Germline values: CDR1 SGHNT, CDR2 YYREEE (reference sequence). CDR3: CASSWAQDTEAFF. For the CDR3, the DNA is TGTGCCAGCAGCTGGGCCCAAGACACTGAAGCTTTCTTT.

This sequence joins TRBV7-9 and TRBJ2-1; D remains unclear. The V and J ends lost 5 bases and 3 bases respectively, with 8 bases between them. This CDR3 comprises 13 residues. Germline V gene data show CDR1 as SEHNR and CDR2 as FQNEAQ (reference sequence). The CDR3 loop reads CASSRTNYNEQFF. Here the CDR3 DNA reads TGTGCCAGCAGCAGGACCAACTACAATGAGCAGTTCTTC.

This clone occurred a few times. V gene TRBV4-1 combines with J gene TRBJ2-1; 10 bases are a match to TRBD2. The CDR3 runs to 16 residues. From germline, CDR1 is MGHRA and CDR2 YSYEKL. V dropped 4 bases and J dropped 4; count of bases not matched to a gene: 7. The chain's CDR3 is CASSRHSSGGYNEQFF. The CDR3 nucleotides read TGCGCCAGCAGCCGACACTCTAGCGGGGGTTACAATGAGCAGTTCTTC.

The J gene is TRBJ2-5, the V gene TRBV27, with 9 bases identical to TRBD1. V dropped 7 bases and J dropped 5; count of bases not matched to a gene: 2. From germline, CDR1 is MNHEY and CDR2 SMNVEV (reference sequence). The length of the CDR3 is 12 residues. The CDR3 DNA is TGTGCCAGCAACGGACAGGGGGAGACCCAGTACTTC. It is translated as CASNGQGETQYF.

The V and J genes are TRBV27 and TRBJ1-2; a weak D match, TRBD1 (5 bases). Trimming removed 2 bases from V and 0 bases from J, with 16 bases in between. Germline loops: CDR1 MNHEY, CDR2 SMNVEV (reference sequence). The CDR3 contains 17 residues. The CDR3 DNA follows: TGTGCCAGCAGTTTAACCGTCCGGGACGGAGCTAACTATGGCTACACCTTC. Translation: CASSLTVRDGANYGYTF.

The chain combines TRBV30 with TRBJ2-1; 7 bases line up with TRBD1. Trimming cost V 5 bases and J 4 bases; bases outside gene matches: 2. CDR3 size: 12 residues. Germline CDR1 is GTSNPN and CDR2 is SVGIG (reference sequence). In DNA, the CDR3 is TGTGCCTGGCAGGGACAGTACAATGAGCAGTTCTTC. This encodes CAWQGQYNEQFF.

V gene TRBV27 combines with J gene TRBJ1-4; perhaps TRBD1 as D (5 bases). This CDR3 region has 11 residues. V gave up 6 bases and J gave up 12 bases, with 11 bases separating them. From germline, CDR1 is MNHEY and CDR2 SMNVEV (reference sequence). Here the CDR3 reads CASRSGTELFF. In DNA form, the CDR3 reads TGTGCCAGCAGATCCGGGACTGAACTGTTTTTT.

V and J are TRBV7-2 and TRBJ1-4, with D perhaps matching TRBD1 (5 bases). CDR1 and CDR2 from the germline V gene are SGHTA and FQGNSA. This CDR3 is built from 15 residues. V was shortened by 5 bases and J by 0 bases, with 10 bases between the two germline ends. The CDR3 protein is CASSPRAATNEKLFF. Here the CDR3 DNA reads TGTGCCAGCAGCCCCAGGGCTGCAACTAATGAAAAACTGTTTTTT.

The chain joins TRBV28 to TRBJ2-7, with unresolved D. Germline CDR1 reads MDHEN; CDR2 reads SYDVKM. Trimming cost V 6 bases and J 5 bases, with 8 bases left between them. The CDR3 is 11 amino acids. The CDR3, as DNA: TGTGCCAGCAGCTTAAGCGACGAGCAGTACTTC. This encodes CASSLSDEQYF.

This chain uses TRBV24-1 with TRBJ2-2; D gene unclear. CDR1 is KGHDR and CDR2 is SFDVKD in the germline V gene. V lost 0 bases, J lost 1 base, and 11 bases lay in between. This CDR3 region has 17 residues. The CDR3 here is CATSDLEKGKNTGELFF. CDR3 DNA sequence: TGTGCCACCAGTGATTTGGAGAAGGGCAAGAACACCGGGGAGCTGTTTTTT.

The chain uses TRBV9 and TRBJ1-2; TRBD1 is a possible D gene (5 bases). The CDR3 has 15 residues. V lost 0 bases and J 3 bases, leaving 12 bases between the germline ends. Germline CDR1 is SGDLS and CDR2 is YYNGEE. In DNA, the CDR3 is TGTGCCAGCAGCGTAGGGTTTAGGGGTCACTATGGCTACACCTTC. This encodes CASSVGFRGHYGYTF.

The rearrangement uses TRBV30 and TRBJ2-1, with D possibly called TRBD1 or TRBD2 (5 bases each). V gave up 7 bases and J gave up 0 bases, with 19 bases separating them. Germline V gene lookup returns CDR1 GTSNPN and CDR2 SVGIG (reference sequence). This CDR3 is built from 16 residues. CDR3 DNA: TGTGCCTCGAAAAGTGGGTGGGACCGCTCCTACAATGAGCAGTTCTTC. Its protein is CASKSGWDRSYNEQFF.

The V call is TRBV27, the J call TRBJ2-7; D is unresolved. CDR3 length: 11 residues. Trimming took off 6 bases at V and 2 bases at J, with 5 bases between the two ends. Germline V gene lookup returns CDR1 MNHEY and CDR2 SMNVEV (reference sequence). The CDR3 reads CASRNAYEQYF. DNA of the CDR3: TGTGCCAGCAGGAACGCCTACGAGCAGTACTTC.

The J gene is TRBJ1-2, the V gene TRBV3-1 (or the pseudogene TRBV3-2), with no clear D. The ends were cut back, 4 bases at V and 4 bases at J, with 13 bases in the middle. The germline V gene has CDR1 LGHDT and CDR2 YNNKEL (reference sequence). The CDR3 extends over 14 amino acids. The CDR3 sequence is CASSPGGRLYGYTF. In DNA form, the CDR3 reads TGTGCCAGCAGCCCAGGAGGACGGCTCTATGGCTACACCTTC.

The chain is built from TRBV6-5 and TRBJ1-1, with 8 bases fitting TRBD1. V shed 7 bases and J 5 bases; nucleotides not matched to a gene: 6. The CDR3 runs to 13 residues. In germline, CDR1 is MNHEY, CDR2 SVGAGI. The CDR3 sequence: CASTVRGLTEAFF. The CDR3 DNA is TGTGCCAGCACCGTCAGGGGGCTAACTGAAGCTTTCTTT.

By sample share, this clone is medium-sized. The chain carries TRBV3-1 (or the pseudogene TRBV3-2) and TRBJ2-7; weak D call: TRBD2 (5 bases). There are 16 residues in the CDR3. V lost 4 bases and J lost 7, with 23 bases in between. Germline V gene data show CDR1 as LGHDT and CDR2 as YNNKEL (reference sequence). The CDR3 loop is CASSRESDSFWVEQYF. CDR3 nucleotides: TGTGCCAGCAGCCGAGAGTCGGACTCATTCTGGGTAGAGCAGTACTTC.

This rearrangement joins TRBV3-1 (or the pseudogene TRBV3-2) to TRBJ2-7; D might be TRBD1 or TRBD2, each matching 6 bases. In germline, CDR1 is LGHDT, CDR2 YNNKEL (reference sequence). The V end lost 4 bases, the J end lost 4 bases, and 11 bases lay between the germline ends. The CDR3 has 13 amino acids. CDR3: CASSPGGLYEQYF. CDR3 nucleotide sequence: TGTGCCAGCAGCCCCGGGGGCTTGTACGAGCAGTACTTC.

This chain links TRBV19 with TRBJ1-1, with 8 bases identical to TRBD1. V was pared by 6 bases and J by 1 base, with 7 bases of the junction left unmatched. The CDR3 is 15 amino acids. Germline V gene data show CDR1 as LNHDA and CDR2 as SQIVND (reference sequence). In DNA form, the CDR3 reads TGTGCCAGTAGATCCCCCGGGACAGGGAACACTGAAGCTTTCTTT. Translated, it gives CASRSPGTGNTEAFF. Drawing the rest from reference TRBV19 and TRBJ1-1, the complete variable domain is DGGITQSPKYLFRKEGQNVTLSCEQNLNHDAMYWYRQDPGQGLRLIYYSQIVNDFQKGDIAEGYSVSREKKESFPLTVTSAQKNPTAFYLCASRSPGTGNTEAFFGQGTRLTVV.

Only a few counts were recorded for this clone. The rearrangement links TRBV9 to TRBJ1-6; D uncertain. The CDR3 totals 15 residues. Trimming stripped 0 bases from V and 6 bases from J, with 10 bases between. CDR1 and CDR2 from the germline V gene are SGDLS and YYNGEE. In DNA, the CDR3 is TGTGCCAGCAGCGTAGTGGGTACTACTAATTCACCCCTCCACTTT. It yields the protein CASSVVGTTNSPLHF.

This clone has just a few counts. CDR3 bases: TGTGCCAGCAGCCCGGCTGAGGGAGAGCAGTACTTC. Residues: CASSPAEGEQYF. V is TRBV12-3 or TRBV12-4 and J is TRBJ2-7; tentative D call: TRBD2 (5 bases). The CDR3 is made up of 12 amino acids. Trimming shortened V by 6 bases and J by 7 bases, and 13 bases separated the two germline ends.

The chain uses TRBV2 and TRBJ1-4, with D unclear. The V end was cut by 8 bases, the J end by 2 bases, with 15 bases between. In germline, CDR1 is SNHLY, CDR2 FYNNEI. This CDR3 has 15 amino acids. The CDR3 bases are TGTGCCAGCGCTTCGCAAGGGTGGACTAATGAAAAACTGTTTTTT. Its translation is CASASQGWTNEKLFF.